This TCR beta chain emerged from a study of vaccination effects on CD4 cells after COVID-19. The study's findings and limits: Infection-derived and vaccine-derived clones contracted markedly late after vaccination.

The protocol was immunoSEQ multiplex PCR, while the TCRdb copy is restricted to in-frame clones and leaves out a portion. The sample carries 27,000 or so clones, roughly 70% recorded once. ViraFEST assay sequencing came after antigen-specific CD4+ T cells were expanded with viral peptide pools. With roughly 10 days of culture completed, CD4+ T cells were isolated. Previously uninfected by SARS-CoV-2, the vaccine recipients also showed negative nucleocapsid antibodies. Culturing of 1.5 million to 2.5 million PBMC per well took place with around 9.4 IU/ml IL-2 and around 10 ug/ml peptides. Germline V gene sequence: CDR1 SGDLS, CDR2 YYNGEE. The CDR3 is made up of 14 amino acids. Trimming pared 4 bases from V and 9 bases from J, leaving 14 bases between. Of note for this clone: Antigen specificity is unknown.

The input for sequencing was CD4+ T cells from PBMCs cultured with HCoV-NL63 spike peptides, taken before COVID-19 vaccination. This chain uses TRBV9 with TRBJ1-6, with D possibly matching TRBD1 (6 bases). The origin of this receptor is a human donor who received a COVID-19 vaccine. CDR3 DNA: TGTGCCAGCAGCCTGAGTTTGGACAGTTCACCCCTCCACTTT. Protein: CASSLSLDSSPLHF.